Shown below are 7 T cell receptor beta chains from a single sample sequenced in a study of OX40 agonist ivuxolimab in advanced cancers. The table came from immunoSEQ multiplex PCR; TCRdb's copy has only in-frame clones and leaves some out. The data show approximately 48,000 clones, with around 77% seen just once and around 2% held by the top ten. The source was CD4+ or CD8+ T cells sorted from blood, collected in a trial of the OX40 agonist ivuxolimab. These receptors all come from an adult with an advanced solid tumor such as melanoma, head and neck, liver or kidney cancer.

This sequence joins TRBV6-5 and TRBJ1-1, with a possible D match to TRBD1 (6 bases). CDR1 is MNHEY, CDR2 SVGAGI, per germline. V was cut by 6 bases and J by 4 bases, with 12 bases left in between. This CDR3 is 13 amino acids long. CDR3 protein: CASRRTVFTEAFF. CDR3 in DNA: TGTGCCAGCAGGAGGACAGTTTTCACTGAAGCTTTCTTT.

This rearrangement joins TRBV6-5 to TRBJ1-2, with TRBD1 matching over 7 bases. Losses at the gene ends were 5 bases for V and 7 bases for J; bases not matched to a gene: 13. The CDR3 is 15 residues long. CDR1 and CDR2 from the germline V gene are MNHEY and SVGAGI. CDR3 nucleotide sequence: TGTGCCAGCAGTATGACAGGGCTTGGGGTGCGTGGCTACACCTTC. Amino acids: CASSMTGLGVRGYTF.

This chain connects TRBV11-2 to TRBJ2-7; D is perhaps TRBD1 (6 bases). This CDR3 has 14 residues. The germline gives CDR1 SGHAT, CDR2 FQNNGV. V was cut by 4 bases and J by 1 base, with 11 bases left in between. The chain's CDR3 is CASSYLQGSYEQYF. The CDR3 coding sequence is TGTGCCAGCAGCTACTTACAGGGTTCCTACGAGCAGTACTTC. Full variable domain (remainder filled in from reference TRBV11-2 and TRBJ2-7): EAGVAQSPRYKIIEKRQSVAFWCNPISGHATLYWYQQILGQGPKLLIQFQNNGVVDDSQLPKDRFSAERLKGVDSTLKIQPAKLEDSAVYLCASSYLQGSYEQYFGPGTRLTVT.

This chain uses TRBV28 with TRBJ2-4, with 8 bases aligning to TRBD2. J lost 1 base, V lost 3 bases, and 17 bases had no gene match. The CDR3 has 20 residues. The V gene's germline CDR1 is MDHEN and CDR2 SYDVKM. DNA of the CDR3: TGTGCCAGCAGTTTTCCCTTCCTTCCGGGAGGGCCAGGGGCCAAAAACATTCAGTACTTC. Amino acid sequence: CASSFPFLPGGPGAKNIQYF.

This clone was recorded once. The rearrangement uses TRBV5-1 and TRBJ2-3; 8 nucleotides match TRBD2. Looked up from germline, CDR1 is SGHRS and CDR2 is YFSETQ. With V trimmed by 4 bases and J by 1 base, 5 bases remained unmatched. This CDR3 is built from 15 residues. CDR3 sequence reads: CASSRAGVGTDTQYF. CDR3 nucleotides: TGCGCCAGCAGCAGAGCGGGAGTTGGCACAGATACGCAGTATTTT.

The chain joins TRBV6-6 to TRBJ2-5; 7 bases match TRBD2. Losses at the gene ends were 2 bases for V and 4 bases for J; bases not matched to a gene: 1. This CDR3 comprises 13 residues. Germline-derived CDR1 and CDR2 are MNHNY and SVGAGI (reference sequence). The CDR3 loop reads CASSYGGGETQYF. Written as DNA, the CDR3 is TGTGCCAGCAGTTACGGGGGGGGAGAGACCCAGTACTTC.

This clone has a count of ten or more. The gene calls are TRBV4-1 and TRBJ2-1; D is unresolved. Germline V gene data show CDR1 as MGHRA and CDR2 as YSYEKL. This CDR3 is built from 18 residues. Trimming shortened V by 1 base and J by 9 bases, and 25 bases separated the two germline ends. CDR3 nucleotides: TGCGCCAGCAGCCAAGGGAAAGCTGCTTTAGAGTGGAGTGGTGAGCAGTTCTTC. The encoded protein is CASSQGKAALEWSGEQFF.